This T cell receptor (beta chain) was obtained from a study of control samples from healthy donors and cancer patients. TCRdb's copy holds only in-frame clones and misses some; the assay was immunoSEQ multiplex PCR. This sample has about 100,000 clones, with around 90% found just once. The CDR3 is 17 residues long. Trimming took 3 bases from V and 5 from J, leaving 22 bases between them. CDR1 and CDR2 (germline): LNHDA, SQIVND (reference sequence). The TCR sequence derives from a human donor in good health. The donor label of this sample is uncertain. This sequence joins TRBV19 and TRBJ1-2; tentatively, D is TRBD1 (6 bases). Sequences were obtained from blood. DNA of the CDR3: TGTGCCAGTAGTATGGGGGGTGCCGGTCCCACAGGGTATGGCTACACCTTC. It specifies CASSMGGAGPTGYGYTF.